The following is a TCR beta chain sequence with its context. TCRdb processed the 5' RACE reads anew with MiXCR; each CDR3 protein has one entry. Among some 60,000 distinct CDR3 sequences listed, around 30% were seen once. Naive CD4+ T cells were purified with Tregs depleted by CD25. The V gene lost 0 bases and the J gene lost 0 bases, with 9 bases spanning the gap. Germline assignment: CDR1 MNHEY and CDR2 SVGAGI. This CDR3 has 16 residues. The clonotype was recovered from a female donor with breast cancer. The sample was tumor-infiltrating naive CD4+ T cells sorted from the breast tumor. Subset defined: naive CD4+ T cells, CD4+CD45RA+CD25-. This chain links TRBV6-5 with TRBJ1-3; D uncertain. CDR3 DNA sequence: TGTGCCAGCAGTTACTCTTTCACTACCTCTGGAAACACCATATATTTT. This gives the protein CASSYSFTTSGNTIYF.